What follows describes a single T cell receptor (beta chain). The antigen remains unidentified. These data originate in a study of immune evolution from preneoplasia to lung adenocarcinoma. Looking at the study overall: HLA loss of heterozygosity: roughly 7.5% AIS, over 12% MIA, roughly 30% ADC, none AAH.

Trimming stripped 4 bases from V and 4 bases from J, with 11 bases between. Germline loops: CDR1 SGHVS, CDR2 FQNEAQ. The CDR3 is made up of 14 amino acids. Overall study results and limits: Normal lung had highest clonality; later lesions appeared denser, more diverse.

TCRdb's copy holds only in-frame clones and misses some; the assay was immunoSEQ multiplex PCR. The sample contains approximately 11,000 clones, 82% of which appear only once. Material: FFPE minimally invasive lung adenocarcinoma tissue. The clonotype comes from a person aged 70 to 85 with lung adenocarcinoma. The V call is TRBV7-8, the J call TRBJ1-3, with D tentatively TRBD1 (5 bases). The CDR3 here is CASSSGAGGNTIYF. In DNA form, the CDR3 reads TGTGCCAGCAGCTCCGGGGCAGGGGGAAACACCATATATTTT. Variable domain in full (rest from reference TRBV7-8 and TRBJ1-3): GAGVSQSPRYKVAKRGQDVALRCDPISGHVSLFWYQQALGQGPEFLTYFQNEAQLDKSGLPSDRFFAERPEGSVSTLKIQRTQQEDSAVYLCASSSGAGGNTIYFGEGSWLTVV.